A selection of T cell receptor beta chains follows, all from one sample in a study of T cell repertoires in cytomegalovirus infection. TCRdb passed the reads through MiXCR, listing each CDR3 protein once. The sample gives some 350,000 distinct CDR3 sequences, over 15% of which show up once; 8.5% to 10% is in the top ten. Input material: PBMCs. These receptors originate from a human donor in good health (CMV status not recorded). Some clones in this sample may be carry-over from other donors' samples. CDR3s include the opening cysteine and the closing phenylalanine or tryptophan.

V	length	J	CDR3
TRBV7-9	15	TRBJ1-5	CASSTGQEPHQPQHF
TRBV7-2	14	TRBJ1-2	CASSLVGRDGGYTF
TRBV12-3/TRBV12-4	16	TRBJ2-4	CASSFGGRELKNIQYF
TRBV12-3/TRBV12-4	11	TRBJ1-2	CASSKASGYTF
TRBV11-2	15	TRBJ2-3	CASSLVGAREDTQYF
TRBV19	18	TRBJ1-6	CASSIRVRSQYLGAPLHF
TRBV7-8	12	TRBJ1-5	CASSPVEGPQHF
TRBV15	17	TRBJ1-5	CATSRVGLGAGNQPQHF
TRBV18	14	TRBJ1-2	CASSPPGSHYGYTF
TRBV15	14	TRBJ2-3	CATSPTARGLTQYF
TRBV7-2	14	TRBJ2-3	CASSPGTYTDTQYF
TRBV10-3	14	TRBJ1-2	CAISETQGIYGYTF
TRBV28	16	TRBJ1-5	CASSLPGTGGNQPQHF
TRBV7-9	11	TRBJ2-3	CASSLKDTQYF
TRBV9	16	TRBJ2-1	CASSVLGGPQTVEQFF
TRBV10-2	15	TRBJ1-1	CASRWITGMNTEAFF
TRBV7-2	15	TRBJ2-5	CASSPWAGLEETQYF
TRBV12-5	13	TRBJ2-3	CASLPTSTDTQYF
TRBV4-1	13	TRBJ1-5	CASSQGFNQPQHF
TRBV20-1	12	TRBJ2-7	CSARLAGPQQYF
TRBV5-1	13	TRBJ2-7	CASSRGGSYEQYF
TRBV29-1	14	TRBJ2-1	CSVVGVGEYNEQFF
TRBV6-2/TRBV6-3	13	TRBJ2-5	CASSWGTEETQYF
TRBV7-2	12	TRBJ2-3	CASSLDSDTQYF
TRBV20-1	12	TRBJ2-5	CSASSLLKTQYF